A single sample is the source of the 9 T cell receptor beta chains below, sequenced in a study of blood T cells in healthy people across ages. Sample-barcoded 5' priming and a J-beta primer mix drove a second PCR of roughly 6 to 12 cycles. Using its own MiXCR run on the 5' RACE reads, TCRdb lists one record per CDR3 protein. The sample lists almost 1 million distinct CDR3 sequences, roughly 47% occurring once. The sample was blood. These receptors came from a woman aged 55-75 years in good health.

A few counts support this clonotype. The chain links TRBV5-1 to TRBJ1-5; D unclear. V dropped 0 bases and J dropped 4 bases, with 11 bases sitting between them. The CDR3 is made up of 15 amino acids. Per germline, CDR1 SGHRS and CDR2 YFSETQ. In DNA, the CDR3 is TGCGCCAGCAGCTTGGATCCGGATGGTAATCAGCCCCAGCATTTT. Translation gives CASSLDPDGNQPQHF.

V and J are TRBV7-8 and TRBJ2-3, with D perhaps matching TRBD1 (5 bases). V lost 7 bases, J lost 3 bases, and 14 bases lay in between. Germline loops: CDR1 SGHVS, CDR2 FQNEAQ. This CDR3 is built from 14 residues. CDR3 amino acids: CASTNDRRTDTQYF. The CDR3 bases are TGTGCCAGCACGAACGACAGAAGGACAGATACGCAGTATTTT.

The genes are TRBV7-2 and TRBJ2-4; 8 bases match TRBD1. The DNA end favors TRBJ2-7, so the J call may be wrong. The CDR3 length is 15 residues. CDR1 is SGHTA and CDR2 is FQGNSA in the germline V gene. The CDR3 loop is CASSLVSGGVNEQYF. The CDR3 region has the DNA TGTGCCAGCAGCTTAGTATCAGGGGGCGTAAACGAGCAGTACTTC.

There are a few counts of this clonotype. The chain joins TRBV7-4 to TRBJ2-4, with 8 bases aligning to TRBD2. The J call may be incorrect, as the DNA end agrees better with TRBJ2-7. Germline V gene sequence: CDR1 SGHVT, CDR2 SQSDAQ. The CDR3 covers 16 residues. This chain's CDR3 is CASSSHPRLAIYEQYF. For the CDR3, the DNA is TGTGCCAGCAGCAGTCATCCCCGACTAGCGATTTACGAGCAGTACTTC.

This chain joins TRBV27 and TRBJ2-1; either TRBD1 or TRBD2 may fit D (5 bases each). With 0 bases removed from V and 9 bases from J, the gap between germline ends came to 18 bases. Per germline, CDR1 MNHEY and CDR2 SMNVEV (reference sequence). The CDR3 has 16 amino acids. CDR3 coding DNA: TGTGCCAGCAGTTTATCGACCCCCTTGGGGGTCTGTGAGCAGTTCTTC. It translates to CASSLSTPLGVCEQFF.

This clonotype was counted only a few times. V usage is TRBV7-9 and J usage is TRBJ2-2; D possibly corresponds to TRBD2 (6 bases). V was clipped by 2 bases and J by 8 bases, with 12 bases between them. Germline V gene sequence: CDR1 SEHNR, CDR2 FQNEAQ (reference sequence). The CDR3 is 14 amino acids. The CDR3 DNA reads as TGTGCCAGCAGCTTATATACTAGCCAAGGGGAGCTGTTTTTT. It specifies CASSLYTSQGELFF.

The chain carries TRBV9 and TRBJ2-7; TRBD2 matches 10 bases. With V trimmed by 3 bases and J by 2 bases, 11 bases remained unmatched. Germline V CDR1 and CDR2: SGDLS, YYNGEE. This CDR3 spans 17 amino acids. The CDR3 here is CASSEHPRTSGTYEQYF. The CDR3 DNA follows: TGTGCCAGCAGCGAGCACCCTCGGACTAGCGGCACCTACGAGCAGTACTTC.

This clonotype was detected only a few times. This sequence joins TRBV28 and TRBJ2-5; 10 bases agree with TRBD1. CDR3 length equals 14 residues. CDR1 and CDR2 from the germline V gene are MDHEN and SYDVKM. V was pared by 5 bases and J by 4 bases, with 4 bases of the junction left unmatched. The CDR3 is CASSTGTGAETQYF. The CDR3 nucleotides are TGTGCCAGCAGTACCGGGACAGGGGCAGAGACCCAGTACTTC.

This chain joins TRBV5-1 and TRBJ1-5; D is ambiguous. In germline, CDR1 is SGHRS, CDR2 YFSETQ. Between the trimmed V and J ends, which lost 4 bases and 4 bases, there was a span of 15 bases. This CDR3 is built from 15 residues. The CDR3 DNA follows: TGCGCCAGCAGCCTGTCATTGGGCGAAAATCAGCCCCAGCATTTT. This encodes CASSLSLGENQPQHF.